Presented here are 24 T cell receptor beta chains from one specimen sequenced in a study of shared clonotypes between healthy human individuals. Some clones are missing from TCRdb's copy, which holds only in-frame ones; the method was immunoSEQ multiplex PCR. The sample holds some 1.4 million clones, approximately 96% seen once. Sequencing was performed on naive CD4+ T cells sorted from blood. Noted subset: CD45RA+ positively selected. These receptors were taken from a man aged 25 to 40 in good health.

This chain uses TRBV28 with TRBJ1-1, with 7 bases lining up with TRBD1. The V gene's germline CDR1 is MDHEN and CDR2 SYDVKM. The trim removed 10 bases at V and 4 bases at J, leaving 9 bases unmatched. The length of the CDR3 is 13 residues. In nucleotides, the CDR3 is TGTGCCATTGAGGGGGCCAGTGGCACTGAAGCTTTCTTT. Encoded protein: CAIEGASGTEAFF.

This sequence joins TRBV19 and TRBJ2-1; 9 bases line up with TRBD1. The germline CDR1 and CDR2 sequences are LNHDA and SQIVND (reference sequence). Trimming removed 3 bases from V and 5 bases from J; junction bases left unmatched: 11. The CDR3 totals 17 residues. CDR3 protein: CASSIRGHGTGNNEQFF. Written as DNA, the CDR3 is TGTGCCAGTAGTATTAGGGGCCATGGGACAGGGAACAATGAGCAGTTCTTC.

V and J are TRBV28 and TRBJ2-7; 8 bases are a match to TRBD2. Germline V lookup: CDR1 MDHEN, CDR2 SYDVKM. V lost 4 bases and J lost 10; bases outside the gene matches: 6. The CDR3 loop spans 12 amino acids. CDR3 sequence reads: CASSSGLVPQYF. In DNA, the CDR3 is TGTGCCAGCAGTTCGGGACTAGTCCCACAGTACTTC.

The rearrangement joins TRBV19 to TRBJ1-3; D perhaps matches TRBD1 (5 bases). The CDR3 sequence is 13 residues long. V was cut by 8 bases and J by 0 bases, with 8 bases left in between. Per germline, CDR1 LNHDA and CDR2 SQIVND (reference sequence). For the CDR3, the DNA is TGTGCCAGTGGGGCCCACTCTGGAAACACCATATATTTT. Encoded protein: CASGAHSGNTIYF.

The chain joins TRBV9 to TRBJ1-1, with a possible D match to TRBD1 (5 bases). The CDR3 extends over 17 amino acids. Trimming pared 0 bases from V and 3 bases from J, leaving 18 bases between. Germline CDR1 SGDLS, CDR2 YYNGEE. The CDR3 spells CASSVAGGGAPDTEAFF. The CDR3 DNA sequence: TGTGCCAGCAGCGTAGCTGGGGGTGGGGCCCCTGACACTGAAGCTTTCTTT.

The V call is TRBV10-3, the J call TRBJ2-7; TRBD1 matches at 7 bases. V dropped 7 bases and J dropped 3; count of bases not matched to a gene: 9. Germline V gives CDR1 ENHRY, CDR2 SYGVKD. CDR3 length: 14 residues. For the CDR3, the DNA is TGTGCCATCAAGAGCCGGGACAGCAACTACGAGCAGTACTTC. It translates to CAIKSRDSNYEQYF.

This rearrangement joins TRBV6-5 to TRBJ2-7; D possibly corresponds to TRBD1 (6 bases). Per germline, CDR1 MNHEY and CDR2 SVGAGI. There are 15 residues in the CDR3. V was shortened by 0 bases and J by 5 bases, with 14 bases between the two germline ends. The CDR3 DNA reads TGTGCCAGCAGTTACTCGTCCCAGGGGATCAACGAGCAGTACTTC. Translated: CASSYSSQGINEQYF.

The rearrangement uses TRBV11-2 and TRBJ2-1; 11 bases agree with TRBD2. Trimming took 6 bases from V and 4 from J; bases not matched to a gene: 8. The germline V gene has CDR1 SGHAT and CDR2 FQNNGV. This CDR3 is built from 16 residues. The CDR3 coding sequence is TGTGCCAGCAGTCTTAGCGGGAGGGCCGTATACAATGAGCAGTTCTTC. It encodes CASSLSGRAVYNEQFF. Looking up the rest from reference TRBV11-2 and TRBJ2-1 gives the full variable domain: EAGVAQSPRYKIIEKRQSVAFWCNPISGHATLYWYQQILGQGPKLLIQFQNNGVVDDSQLPKDRFSAERLKGVDSTLKIQPAKLEDSAVYLCASSLSGRAVYNEQFFGPGTRLTVL.

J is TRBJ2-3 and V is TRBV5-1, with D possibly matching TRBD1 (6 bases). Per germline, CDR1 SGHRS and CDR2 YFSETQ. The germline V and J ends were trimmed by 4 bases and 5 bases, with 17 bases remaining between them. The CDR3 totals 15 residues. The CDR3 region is CASSRDTRKGDTQYF. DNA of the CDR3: TGCGCCAGCAGCCGGGACACTCGGAAGGGAGATACGCAGTATTTT.

CDR3: CASKVQGAYSPLHF. CDR3 nucleotide sequence: TGTGCCAGCAAAGTACAGGGGGCATATTCACCCCTCCACTTT. V is TRBV7-9 and J is TRBJ1-6, with TRBD1 matching 9 bases. Trimming at V came to 7 bases and at J to 8 bases, leaving 6 bases not matched to a gene. The CDR3 consists of 14 residues. CDR1 and CDR2 from the germline V gene are SEHNR and FQNEAQ (reference sequence).

CDR3 residues: CAWSGEVNEKLFF. Written as DNA, the CDR3 is TGTGCCTGGAGTGGTGAAGTTAATGAAAAACTGTTTTTT. This chain connects TRBV30 to TRBJ1-4, with D uncertain. This CDR3 is 13 amino acids long. Germline CDR1 is GTSNPN and CDR2 is SVGIG (reference sequence). V lost 1 base and J lost 4, with 7 bases in between.

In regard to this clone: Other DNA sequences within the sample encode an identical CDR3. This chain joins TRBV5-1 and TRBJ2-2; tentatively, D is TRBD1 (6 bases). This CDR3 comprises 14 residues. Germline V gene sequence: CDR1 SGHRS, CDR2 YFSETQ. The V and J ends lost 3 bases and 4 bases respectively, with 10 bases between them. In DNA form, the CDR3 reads TGCGCCAGCAGCTCCGACAGGACCACCGGGGAGCTGTTTTTT. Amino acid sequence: CASSSDRTTGELFF.

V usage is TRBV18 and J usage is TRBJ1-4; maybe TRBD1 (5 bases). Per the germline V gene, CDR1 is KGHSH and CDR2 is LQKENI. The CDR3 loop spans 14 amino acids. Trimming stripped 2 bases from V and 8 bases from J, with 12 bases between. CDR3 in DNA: TGTGCCAGCTCACCATTCAGCAGGGTCGAAAAACTGTTTTTT. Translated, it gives CASSPFSRVEKLFF.

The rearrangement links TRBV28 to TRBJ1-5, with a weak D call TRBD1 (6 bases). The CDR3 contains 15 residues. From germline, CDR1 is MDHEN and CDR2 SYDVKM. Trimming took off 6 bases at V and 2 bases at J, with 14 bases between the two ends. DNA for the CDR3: TGTGCCAGCAGCCCACAGGGAAAAGGCAATCAGCCCCAGCATTTT. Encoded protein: CASSPQGKGNQPQHF.

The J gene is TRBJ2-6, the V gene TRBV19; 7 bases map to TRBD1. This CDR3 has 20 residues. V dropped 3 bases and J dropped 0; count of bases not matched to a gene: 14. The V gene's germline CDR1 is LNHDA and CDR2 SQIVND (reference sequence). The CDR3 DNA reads TGTGCCAGTAGTATGAGGGGGCTCCGGCTATTTAGCTCTGGGGCCAACGTCCTGACTTTC. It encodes CASSMRGLRLFSSGANVLTF.

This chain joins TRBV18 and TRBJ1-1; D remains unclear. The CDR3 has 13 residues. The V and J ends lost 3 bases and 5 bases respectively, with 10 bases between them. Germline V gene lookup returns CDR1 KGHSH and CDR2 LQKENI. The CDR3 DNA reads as TGTGCCAGCTCACCTGTCTGGGAAACTGAAGCTTTCTTT. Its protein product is CASSPVWETEAFF.

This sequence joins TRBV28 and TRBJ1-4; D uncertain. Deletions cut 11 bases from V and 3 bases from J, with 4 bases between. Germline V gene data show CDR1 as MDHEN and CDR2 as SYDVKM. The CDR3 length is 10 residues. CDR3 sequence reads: CASANEKLFF. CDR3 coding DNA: TGTGCCTCGGCTAATGAAAAACTGTTTTTT.

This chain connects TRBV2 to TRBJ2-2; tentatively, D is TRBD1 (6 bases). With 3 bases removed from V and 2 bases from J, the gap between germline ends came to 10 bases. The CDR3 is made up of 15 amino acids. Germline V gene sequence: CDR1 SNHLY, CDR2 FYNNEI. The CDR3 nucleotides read TGTGCCAGCAGTGACGTCAGGGGAAACACCGGGGAGCTGTTTTTT. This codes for CASSDVRGNTGELFF. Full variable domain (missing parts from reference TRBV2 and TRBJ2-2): EPEVTQTPSHQVTQMGQEVILRCVPISNHLYFYWYRQILGQKVEFLVSFYNNEISEKSEIFDDQFSVERPDGSNFTLKIRSTKLEDSAMYFCASSDVRGNTGELFFGEGSRLTVL.

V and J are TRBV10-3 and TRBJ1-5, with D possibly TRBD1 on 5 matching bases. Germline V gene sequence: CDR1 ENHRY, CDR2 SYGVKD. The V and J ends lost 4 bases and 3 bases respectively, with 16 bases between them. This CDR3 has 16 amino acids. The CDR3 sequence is CAISGSTVRANQPQHF. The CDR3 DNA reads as TGTGCCATCAGTGGTTCGACAGTCCGCGCCAATCAGCCCCAGCATTTT.

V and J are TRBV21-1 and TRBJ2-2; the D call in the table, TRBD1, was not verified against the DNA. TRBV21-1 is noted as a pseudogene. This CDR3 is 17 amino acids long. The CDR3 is CASSYKDRAGNTGELFF. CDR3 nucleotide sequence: TGTGCCAGCAGCTATAAGGACAGGGCGGGAAACACCGGGGAGCTGTTTTTT.

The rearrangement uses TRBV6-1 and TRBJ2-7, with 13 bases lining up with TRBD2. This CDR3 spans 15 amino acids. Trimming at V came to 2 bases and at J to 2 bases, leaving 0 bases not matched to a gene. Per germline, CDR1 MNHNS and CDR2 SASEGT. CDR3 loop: CASSETSGRAYEQYF. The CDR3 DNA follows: TGTGCCAGCAGTGAAACTAGCGGGAGGGCCTACGAGCAGTACTTC.

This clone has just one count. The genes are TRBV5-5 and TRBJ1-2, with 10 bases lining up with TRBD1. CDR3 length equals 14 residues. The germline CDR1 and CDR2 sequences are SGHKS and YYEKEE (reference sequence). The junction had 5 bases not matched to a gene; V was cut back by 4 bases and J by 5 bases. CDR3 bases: TGTGCCAGCAGCCCAGTGGGACAGGGGTATGGCTACACCTTC. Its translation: CASSPVGQGYGYTF.

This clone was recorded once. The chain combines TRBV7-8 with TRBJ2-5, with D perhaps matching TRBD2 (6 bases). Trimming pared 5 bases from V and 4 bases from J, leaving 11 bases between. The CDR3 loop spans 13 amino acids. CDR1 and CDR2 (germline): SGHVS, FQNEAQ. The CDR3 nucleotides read TGTGCCAGCAGCGGTTATAGCGGAGAGACCCAGTACTTC. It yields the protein CASSGYSGETQYF.

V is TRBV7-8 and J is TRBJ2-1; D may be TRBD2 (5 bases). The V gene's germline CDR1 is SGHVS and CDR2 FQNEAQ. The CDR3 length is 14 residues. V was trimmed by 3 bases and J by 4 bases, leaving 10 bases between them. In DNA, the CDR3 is TGTGCCAGCAGCTTTCGAGCGGAGTACAATGAGCAGTTCTTC. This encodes CASSFRAEYNEQFF.